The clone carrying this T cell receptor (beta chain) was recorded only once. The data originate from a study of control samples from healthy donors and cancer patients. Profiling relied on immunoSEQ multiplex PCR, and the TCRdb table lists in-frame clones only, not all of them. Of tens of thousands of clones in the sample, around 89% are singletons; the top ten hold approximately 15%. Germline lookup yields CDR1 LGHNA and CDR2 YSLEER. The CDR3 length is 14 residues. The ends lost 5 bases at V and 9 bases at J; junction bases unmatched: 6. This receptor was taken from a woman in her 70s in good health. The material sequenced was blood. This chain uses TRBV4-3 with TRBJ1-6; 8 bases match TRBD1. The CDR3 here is CASSGDRYGSPLHF. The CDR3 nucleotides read TGCGCCAGCAGCGGGGACAGGTACGGTTCACCCCTCCACTTT.